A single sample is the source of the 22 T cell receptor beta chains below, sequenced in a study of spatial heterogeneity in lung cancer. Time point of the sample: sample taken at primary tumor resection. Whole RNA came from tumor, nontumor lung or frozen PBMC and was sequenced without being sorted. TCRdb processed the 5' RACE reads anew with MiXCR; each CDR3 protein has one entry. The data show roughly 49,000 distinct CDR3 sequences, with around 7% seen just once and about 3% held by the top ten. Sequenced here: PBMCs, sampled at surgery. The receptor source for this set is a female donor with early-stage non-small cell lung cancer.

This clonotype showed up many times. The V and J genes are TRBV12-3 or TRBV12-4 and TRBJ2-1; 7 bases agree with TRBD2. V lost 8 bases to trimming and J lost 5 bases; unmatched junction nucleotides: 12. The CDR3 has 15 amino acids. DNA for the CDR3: TGTGCCAGCGCCTCAGGACTAGTGTCCAACAATGAGCAGTTCTTC. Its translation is CASASGLVSNNEQFF.

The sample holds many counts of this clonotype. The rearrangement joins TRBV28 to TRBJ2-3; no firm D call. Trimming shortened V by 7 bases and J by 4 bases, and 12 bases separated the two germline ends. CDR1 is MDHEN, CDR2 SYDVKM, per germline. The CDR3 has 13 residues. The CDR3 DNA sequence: TGTGCCAGCAAGACGGTTGGGGCAGATACGCAGTATTTT. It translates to CASKTVGADTQYF.

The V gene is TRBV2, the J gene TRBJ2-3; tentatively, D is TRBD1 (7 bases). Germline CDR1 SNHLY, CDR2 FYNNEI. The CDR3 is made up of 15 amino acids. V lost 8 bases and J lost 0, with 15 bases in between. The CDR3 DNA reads TGTGCCAGCGAGGGGGCGGGGCGAAGCACAGATACGCAGTATTTT. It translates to CASEGAGRSTDTQYF. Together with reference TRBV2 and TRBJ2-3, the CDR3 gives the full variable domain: EPEVTQTPSHQVTQMGQEVILRCVPISNHLYFYWYRQILGQKVEFLVSFYNNEISEKSEIFDDQFSVERPDGSNFTLKIRSTKLEDSAMYFCASEGAGRSTDTQYFGPGTRLTVL.

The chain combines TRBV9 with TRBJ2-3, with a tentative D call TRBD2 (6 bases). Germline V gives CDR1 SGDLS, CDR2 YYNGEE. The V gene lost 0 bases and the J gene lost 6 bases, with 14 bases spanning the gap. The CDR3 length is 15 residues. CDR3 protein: CASSVVPGDGDTQYF. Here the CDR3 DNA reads TGTGCCAGCAGCGTAGTTCCGGGGGACGGTGATACGCAGTATTTT.

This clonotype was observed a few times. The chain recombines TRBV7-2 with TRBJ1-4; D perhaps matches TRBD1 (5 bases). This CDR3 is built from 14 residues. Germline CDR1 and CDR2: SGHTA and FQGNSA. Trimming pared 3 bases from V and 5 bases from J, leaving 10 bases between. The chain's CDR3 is CASSLWGRNEKLFF. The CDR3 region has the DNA TGTGCCAGCAGCTTGTGGGGCAGAAATGAAAAACTGTTTTTT.

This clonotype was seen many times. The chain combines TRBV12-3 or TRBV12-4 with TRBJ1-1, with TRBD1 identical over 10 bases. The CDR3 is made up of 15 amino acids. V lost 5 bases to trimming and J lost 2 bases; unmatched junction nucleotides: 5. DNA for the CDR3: TGTGCCAGCAGTCCACGGACAGGGGGTAACACTGAAGCTTTCTTT. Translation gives CASSPRTGGNTEAFF.

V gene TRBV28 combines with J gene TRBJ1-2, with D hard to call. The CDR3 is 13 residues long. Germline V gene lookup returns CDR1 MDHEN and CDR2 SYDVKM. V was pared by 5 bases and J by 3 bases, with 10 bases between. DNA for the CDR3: TGTGCCAGCAGTGCTGCGGCCTACTATGGCTACACCTTC. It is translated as CASSAAAYYGYTF.

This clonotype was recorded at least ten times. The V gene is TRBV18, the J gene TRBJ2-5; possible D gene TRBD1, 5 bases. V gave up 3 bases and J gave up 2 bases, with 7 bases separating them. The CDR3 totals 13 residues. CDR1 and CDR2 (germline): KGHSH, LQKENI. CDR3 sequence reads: CASSPRQQETQYF. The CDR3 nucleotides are TGTGCCAGCTCACCTAGACAGCAAGAGACCCAGTACTTC.

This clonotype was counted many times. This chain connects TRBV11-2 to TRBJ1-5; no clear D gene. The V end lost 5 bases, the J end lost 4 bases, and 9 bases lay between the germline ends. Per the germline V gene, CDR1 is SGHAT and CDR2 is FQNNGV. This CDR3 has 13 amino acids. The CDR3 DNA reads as TGTGCCAGCAGCCCCAGCGTGAATCAGCCCCAGCATTTT. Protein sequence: CASSPSVNQPQHF. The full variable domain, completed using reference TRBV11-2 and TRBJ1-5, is EAGVAQSPRYKIIEKRQSVAFWCNPISGHATLYWYQQILGQGPKLLIQFQNNGVVDDSQLPKDRFSAERLKGVDSTLKIQPAKLEDSAVYLCASSPSVNQPQHFGDGTRLSIL.

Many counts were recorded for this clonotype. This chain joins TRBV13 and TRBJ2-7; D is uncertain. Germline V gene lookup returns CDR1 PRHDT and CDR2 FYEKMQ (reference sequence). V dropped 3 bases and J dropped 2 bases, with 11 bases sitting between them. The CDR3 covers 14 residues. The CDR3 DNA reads TGTGCCAGCAGCTTCCGAGACGGACCCTACGAGCAGTACTTC. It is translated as CASSFRDGPYEQYF.

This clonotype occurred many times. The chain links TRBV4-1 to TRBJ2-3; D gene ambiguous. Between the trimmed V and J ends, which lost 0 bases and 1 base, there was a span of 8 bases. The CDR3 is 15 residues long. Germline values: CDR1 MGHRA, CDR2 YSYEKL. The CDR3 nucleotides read TGCGCCAGCAGCCAAGATAGAACAGGCACAGATACGCAGTATTTT. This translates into CASSQDRTGTDTQYF.

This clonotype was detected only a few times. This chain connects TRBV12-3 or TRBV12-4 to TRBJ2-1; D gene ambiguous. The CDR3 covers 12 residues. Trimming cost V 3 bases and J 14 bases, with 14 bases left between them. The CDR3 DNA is TGTGCCAGCAGTTTCCTCAGGTGGCAAGAGTTCTTC. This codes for CASSFLRWQEFF.

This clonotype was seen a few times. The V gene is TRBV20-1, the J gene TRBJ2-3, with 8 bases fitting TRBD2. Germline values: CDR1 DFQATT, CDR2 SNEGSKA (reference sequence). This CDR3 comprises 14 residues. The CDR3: CSPRAGGSTDTQYF. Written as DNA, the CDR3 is TGCAGCCCACGGGCGGGGGGTAGCACAGATACGCAGTATTTT.

CDR3 nucleotides: TGTGCCAGCAGCACCGGGACAGGGTACAATGAGCAGTTCTTC. Encoded protein: CASSTGTGYNEQFF. This chain joins TRBV11-2 and TRBJ2-1; 9 bases align to TRBD1. CDR1 and CDR2 from the germline V gene are SGHAT and FQNNGV. V lost 5 bases to trimming and J lost 4 bases; unmatched junction nucleotides: 3. This CDR3 contains 14 residues. The whole variable domain, filled in from reference TRBV11-2 and TRBJ2-1, reads EAGVAQSPRYKIIEKRQSVAFWCNPISGHATLYWYQQILGQGPKLLIQFQNNGVVDDSQLPKDRFSAERLKGVDSTLKIQPAKLEDSAVYLCASSTGTGYNEQFFGPGTRLTVL.

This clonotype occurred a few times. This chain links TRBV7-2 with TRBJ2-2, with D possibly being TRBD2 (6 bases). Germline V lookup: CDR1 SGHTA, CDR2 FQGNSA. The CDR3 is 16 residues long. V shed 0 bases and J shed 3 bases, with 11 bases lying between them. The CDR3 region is CASSLALGGYTGELFF. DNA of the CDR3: TGTGCCAGCAGCTTAGCACTCGGGGGATACACCGGGGAGCTGTTTTTT. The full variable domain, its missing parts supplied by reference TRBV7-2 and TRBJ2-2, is GAGVSQSPSNKVTEKGKDVELRCDPISGHTALYWYRQSLGQGLEFLIYFQGNSAPDKSGLPSDRFSAERTGGSVSTLTIQRTQQEDSAVYLCASSLALGGYTGELFFGEGSRLTVL.

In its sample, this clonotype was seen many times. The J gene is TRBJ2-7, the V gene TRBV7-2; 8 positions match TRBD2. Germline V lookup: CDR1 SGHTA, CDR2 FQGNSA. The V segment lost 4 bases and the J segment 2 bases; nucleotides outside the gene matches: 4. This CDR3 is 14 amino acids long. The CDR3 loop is CASSSQAGAYEQYF. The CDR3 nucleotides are TGTGCCAGCAGCTCCCAAGCGGGGGCCTACGAGCAGTACTTC.

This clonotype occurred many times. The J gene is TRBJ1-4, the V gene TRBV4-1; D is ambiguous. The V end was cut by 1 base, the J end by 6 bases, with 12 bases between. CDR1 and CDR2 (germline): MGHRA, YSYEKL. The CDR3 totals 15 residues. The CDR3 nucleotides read TGCGCCAGCAGCCAAGTGGGCGCCGGCTATGAAAAACTGTTTTTT. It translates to CASSQVGAGYEKLFF.

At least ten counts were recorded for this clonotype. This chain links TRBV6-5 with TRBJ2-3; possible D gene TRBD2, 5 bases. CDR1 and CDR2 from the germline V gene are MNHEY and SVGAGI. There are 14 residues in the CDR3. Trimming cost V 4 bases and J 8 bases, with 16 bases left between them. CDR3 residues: CASSLLGQVGTQYF. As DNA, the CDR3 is TGTGCCAGCAGTTTACTAGGCCAAGTTGGTACGCAGTATTTT.

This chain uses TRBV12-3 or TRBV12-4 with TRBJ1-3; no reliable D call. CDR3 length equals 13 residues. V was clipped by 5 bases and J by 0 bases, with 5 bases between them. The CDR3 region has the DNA TGTGCCAGCAGTCAGAGCTCTGGAAACACCATATATTTT. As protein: CASSQSSGNTIYF.

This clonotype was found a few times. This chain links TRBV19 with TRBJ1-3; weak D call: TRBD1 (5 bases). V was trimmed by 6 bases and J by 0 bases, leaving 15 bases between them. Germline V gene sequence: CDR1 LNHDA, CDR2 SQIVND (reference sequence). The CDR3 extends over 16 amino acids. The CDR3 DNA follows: TGTGCCAGTAGAGGGCAGGACACCATCTCTGGAAACACCATATATTTT. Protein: CASRGQDTISGNTIYF. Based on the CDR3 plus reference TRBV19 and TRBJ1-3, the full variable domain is DGGITQSPKYLFRKEGQNVTLSCEQNLNHDAMYWYRQDPGQGLRLIYYSQIVNDFQKGDIAEGYSVSREKKESFPLTVTSAQKNPTAFYLCASRGQDTISGNTIYFGEGSWLTVV.

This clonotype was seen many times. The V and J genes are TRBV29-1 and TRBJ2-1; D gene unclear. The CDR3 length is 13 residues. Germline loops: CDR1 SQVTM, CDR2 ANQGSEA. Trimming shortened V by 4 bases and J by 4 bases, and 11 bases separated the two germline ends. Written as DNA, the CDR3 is TGCAGCGTTGCCGTGGTCCAGTACAATGAGCAGTTCTTC. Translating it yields CSVAVVQYNEQFF.

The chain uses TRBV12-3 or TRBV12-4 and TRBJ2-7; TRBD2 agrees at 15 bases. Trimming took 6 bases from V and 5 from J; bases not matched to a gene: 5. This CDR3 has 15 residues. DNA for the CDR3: TGTGCCAGCAGACCTGGACTAGCGGGGGGGCACGAGCAGTACTTC. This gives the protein CASRPGLAGGHEQYF.